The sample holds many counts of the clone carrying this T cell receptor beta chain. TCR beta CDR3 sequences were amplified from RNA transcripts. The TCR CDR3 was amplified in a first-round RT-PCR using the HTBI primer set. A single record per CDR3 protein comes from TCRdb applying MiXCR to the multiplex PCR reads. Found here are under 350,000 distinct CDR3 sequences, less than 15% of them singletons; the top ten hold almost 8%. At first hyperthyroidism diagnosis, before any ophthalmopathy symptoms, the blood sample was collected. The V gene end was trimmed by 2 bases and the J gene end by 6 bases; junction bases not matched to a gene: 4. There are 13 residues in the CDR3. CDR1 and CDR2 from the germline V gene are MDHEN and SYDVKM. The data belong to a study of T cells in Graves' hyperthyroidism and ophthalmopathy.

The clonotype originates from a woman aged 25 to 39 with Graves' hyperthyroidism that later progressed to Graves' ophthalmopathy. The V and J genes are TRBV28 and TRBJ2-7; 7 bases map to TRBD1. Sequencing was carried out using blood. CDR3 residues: CASSLGGQTEQYF. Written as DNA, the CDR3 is TGTGCCAGCAGTTTAGGGGGACAGACCGAGCAGTACTTC.